The 3 T cell receptor beta chains reported below all come from one sample, sequenced in a study of long-term antiretroviral therapy in people with HIV. The assay, immunoSEQ v3.0, was run at survey level. Repertoires were generated with immunoSEQ multiplex PCR, while TCRdb's copy carries only in-frame clones and drops some. The repertoire holds 15,000 to 20,000 clones, with 90% to 95% as singletons. The sample here was unsorted PBMCs, taken 0.3 years after starting antiretroviral therapy. The source of these receptors is a man in his 60s with HIV.

The chain links TRBV18 to TRBJ2-7; 8 bases line up with TRBD1. After removal of 4 bases from V and 0 bases from J, the junction contained 8 bases not matched to a gene. The germline V gene encodes CDR1 KGHSH and CDR2 LQKENI. CDR3 length: 16 residues. The CDR3 protein is CASSLGQVTFSYEQYF. The DNA of the CDR3 is TGTGCCAGCTCACTGGGACAGGTTACCTTCTCCTACGAGCAGTACTTC.

The J gene is TRBJ1-2, the V gene TRBV5-1; D remains unclear. Germline V CDR1 and CDR2: SGHRS, YFSETQ. CDR3 size: 14 residues. V was pared by 0 bases and J by 1 base, with 7 bases between. CDR3 loop: CASSLAGLNYGYTF. CDR3 nucleotides: TGCGCCAGCAGCTTGGCCGGGCTTAACTATGGCTACACCTTC.

This chain uses TRBV5-1 with TRBJ2-2; unclear D gene. The CDR3 extends over 13 amino acids. V lost 0 bases to trimming and J lost 4 bases, with 4 bases between them. Germline loops: CDR1 SGHRS, CDR2 YFSETQ. This CDR3 is CASSLVPTGELFF. CDR3 coding DNA: TGCGCCAGCAGCTTGGTCCCCACCGGGGAGCTGTTTTTT.